This TCR beta chain was captured by sequencing in a study of T cells in Graves' hyperthyroidism and ophthalmopathy. Study-wide results and caveats: Most thyroid clonotypes expanded above 0.001 were also detected in blood. With a median lead of around 6.7 months before onset, the model predicted ophthalmopathy.

On this clonotype itself: Antigen: not known.

The source material, RNA transcripts, was used to amplify TCR beta CDR3 regions. First-round RT-PCR of the TCR CDR3 relied on the HTBI primer set. TCRdb re-derived calls from the multiplex PCR reads in MiXCR, one entry per CDR3 protein. This sample has 600,000 to 700,000 distinct CDR3 sequences, with about 45% found just once. Germline CDR1 and CDR2: MNHNS and SASEGT. Trimming left V 6 bases short and J 2 bases short, with 7 bases between. The CDR3 totals 12 residues. The chain links TRBV6-1 to TRBJ1-2; D is ambiguous. Sample: peripheral blood or thyroid tissue (not recorded which). This receptor was obtained from an adult man with Graves' disease, either hyperthyroidism or ophthalmopathy (not recorded which). The DNA for the CDR3 is TGTGCCAGCAGAGAGACCAACTATGGCTACACCTTC. Amino acids: CASRETNYGYTF.